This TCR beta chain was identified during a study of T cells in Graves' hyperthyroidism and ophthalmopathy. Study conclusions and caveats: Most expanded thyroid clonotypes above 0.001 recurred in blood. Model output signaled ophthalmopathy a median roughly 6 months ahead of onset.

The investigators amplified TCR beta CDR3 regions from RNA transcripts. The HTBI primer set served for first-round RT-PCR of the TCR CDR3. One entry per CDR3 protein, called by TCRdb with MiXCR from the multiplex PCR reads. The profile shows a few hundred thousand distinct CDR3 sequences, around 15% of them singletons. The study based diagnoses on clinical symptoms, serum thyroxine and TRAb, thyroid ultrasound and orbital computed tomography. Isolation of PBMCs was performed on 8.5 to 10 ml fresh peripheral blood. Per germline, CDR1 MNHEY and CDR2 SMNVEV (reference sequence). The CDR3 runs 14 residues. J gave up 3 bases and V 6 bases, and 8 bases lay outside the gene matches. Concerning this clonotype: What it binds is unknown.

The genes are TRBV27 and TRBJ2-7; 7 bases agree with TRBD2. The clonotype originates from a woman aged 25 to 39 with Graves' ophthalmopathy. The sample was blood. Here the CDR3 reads CASSMTAGNYEQYF. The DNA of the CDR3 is TGTGCCAGCAGCATGACAGCGGGAAACTACGAGCAGTACTTC.